A selection of T cell receptor beta chains follows, all from one sample in a study of T cells in Graves' hyperthyroidism and ophthalmopathy. TCRdb redid the calling of the multiplex PCR reads with MiXCR, one entry per CDR3 protein. The table has some 490,000 distinct CDR3 sequences, approximately 16% seen once. Sequencing input: blood. These receptors came from a woman in her 30s with Graves' ophthalmopathy. CDR3s include the opening cysteine and the closing phenylalanine or tryptophan. Each record gives: V gene, CDR3 protein.

v_gene: TRBV20-1; CDR3aa: CSAPRKPGLAGEQTQYF
v_gene: TRBV15; CDR3aa: CATSWLAGGGDEQFF
v_gene: TRBV28; CDR3aa: CASNSGRVKREQFF
v_gene: TRBV29-1; CDR3aa: CSVDGREPDTQYF
v_gene: TRBV4-3; CDR3aa: CASSQDGSWGYGYTF
v_gene: TRBV7-9; CDR3aa: CASRDNRGGHEQYF
v_gene: TRBV28; CDR3aa: CASGTLGSGLKETQYF
v_gene: TRBV27; CDR3aa: CASSLKTVGGELFF
v_gene: TRBV20-1; CDR3aa: CSAPRDWNNEQFF
v_gene: TRBV27; CDR3aa: CASSFSGADGYTF
v_gene: TRBV7-8; CDR3aa: CASSFPAGGGTDTQYF
v_gene: TRBV5-1; CDR3aa: CASSLVEAGEQYF
v_gene: TRBV28; CDR3aa: CASSRTGVQPQHF
v_gene: TRBV3-1; CDR3aa: CASSQETPDTQYF
v_gene: TRBV18; CDR3aa: CASSPPGRTSNTQYF
v_gene: TRBV4-2; CDR3aa: CASSLGAAENTEAFF
v_gene: TRBV19; CDR3aa: CASSIAQGLQPQHF
v_gene: TRBV10-3; CDR3aa: CAASGSTDTQYF
v_gene: TRBV4-1; CDR3aa: CASSQTTSRNSYEQYF
v_gene: TRBV4-3; CDR3aa: CASSQDSGGPPGELFF
v_gene: TRBV7-9; CDR3aa: CASSSRPSREWNTEAFF
v_gene: TRBV18; CDR3aa: CASWEGSGVYEQYF
v_gene: TRBV6-2/TRBV6-3; CDR3aa: CASSSELHGANVLTF
v_gene: TRBV2; CDR3aa: CASSEAALAGDVDTQYF
v_gene: TRBV13; CDR3aa: CASSLAGGLASYEQYF
v_gene: TRBV20-1; CDR3aa: CSVRRPGREKLFF
v_gene: TRBV25-1; CDR3aa: CASRAQNTEAFF
v_gene: TRBV11-2; CDR3aa: CASNRAGQGHYGYTF
v_gene: TRBV6-2/TRBV6-3; CDR3aa: CASSYSIYRGTGHGRTEAFF
v_gene: TRBV9; CDR3aa: CASSVETVYEQYF
v_gene: TRBV4-2; CDR3aa: CASSRRGGLAYDEQFF
v_gene: TRBV14; CDR3aa: CASSRQATLNTGELFF
v_gene: TRBV20-1; CDR3aa: CSARQGFNYGYTF
v_gene: TRBV7-9; CDR3aa: CASGDSSDEQYF
v_gene: TRBV13; CDR3aa: CASSSGPGWDYHKGNEQFF
v_gene: TRBV4-2; CDR3aa: CASSQDLLSGFTYEQYF
v_gene: TRBV30; CDR3aa: CAWSGTGASSPLHF
v_gene: TRBV6-1; CDR3aa: CASHGAREQYF
v_gene: TRBV5-1; CDR3aa: CASSLAGTVLGNTIYF
v_gene: TRBV28; CDR3aa: CASSASGTGGSNQPQHF
v_gene: TRBV30; CDR3aa: CAWSPPSVYEQFF
v_gene: TRBV20-1; CDR3aa: CSGWDRGHEKLFF
v_gene: TRBV18; CDR3aa: CASSPNGPPNTGELFF
v_gene: TRBV28; CDR3aa: CASMDSIYGYTF
v_gene: TRBV6-1; CDR3aa: CASSRGRGKSNGCTF
v_gene: TRBV3-1; CDR3aa: CASSQASGSPNEQFF
v_gene: TRBV20-1; CDR3aa: CSAGVDSTEAFF
v_gene: TRBV10-3; CDR3aa: CAISGRVAGGPGDTQYF
v_gene: TRBV20-1; CDR3aa: CSARQAVNTGELFF
v_gene: TRBV27; CDR3aa: CASSRDRGAGELFF